What follows describes a single TCR beta chain. Antigen unknown. The sample originates from a study of cytomegalovirus exposure and HLA in healthy donors. Across the study: The roughly 120 validation repertoires, a later analysis reported, used the same platform as the approximately 670 first-cohort repertoires. Study-level points and caveats: Associated with cytomegalovirus, according to the listing, were 164 TCR beta chains.

The CDR3 is made up of 16 amino acids. Germline assignment: CDR1 SGDLS and CDR2 YYNGEE. Germline trimming cut 3 bases from V and 2 bases from J; bases unmatched to any gene: 7. Profiling relied on immunoSEQ multiplex PCR, and the TCRdb table lists in-frame clones only, not all of them. The profile shows 90,000 to 130,000 clones, about 94% of them singletons. This rearrangement joins TRBV9 to TRBJ2-2, with 7 bases aligning to TRBD1. This clonotype was obtained from a woman between 18 and 30 years old in good health and CMV-seronegative. The specimen was PBMCs. The DNA for the CDR3 is TGTGCCAGCAGCGCCCGGACAGGTCAAAACACCGGGGAGCTGTTTTTT. Protein product: CASSARTGQNTGELFF.